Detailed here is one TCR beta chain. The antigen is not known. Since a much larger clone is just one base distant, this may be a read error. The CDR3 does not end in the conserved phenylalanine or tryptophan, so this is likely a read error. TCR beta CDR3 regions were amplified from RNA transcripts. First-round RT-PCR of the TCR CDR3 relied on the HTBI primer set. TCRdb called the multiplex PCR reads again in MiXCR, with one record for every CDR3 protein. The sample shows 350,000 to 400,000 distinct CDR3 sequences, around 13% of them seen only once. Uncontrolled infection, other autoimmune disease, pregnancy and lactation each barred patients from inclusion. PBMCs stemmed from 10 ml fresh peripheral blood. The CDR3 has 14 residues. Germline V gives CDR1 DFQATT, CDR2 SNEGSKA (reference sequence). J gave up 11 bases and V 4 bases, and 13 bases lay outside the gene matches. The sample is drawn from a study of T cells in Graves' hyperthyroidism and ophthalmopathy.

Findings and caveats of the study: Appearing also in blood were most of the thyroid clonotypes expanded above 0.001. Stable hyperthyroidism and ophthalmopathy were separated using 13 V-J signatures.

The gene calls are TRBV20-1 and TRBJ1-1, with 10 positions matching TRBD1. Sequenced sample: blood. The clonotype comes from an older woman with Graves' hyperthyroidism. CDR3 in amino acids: CSATRQGALGGAFL. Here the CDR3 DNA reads TGCAGTGCTACAAGACAGGGGGCTTTAGGTGGGGCTTTCCTT.